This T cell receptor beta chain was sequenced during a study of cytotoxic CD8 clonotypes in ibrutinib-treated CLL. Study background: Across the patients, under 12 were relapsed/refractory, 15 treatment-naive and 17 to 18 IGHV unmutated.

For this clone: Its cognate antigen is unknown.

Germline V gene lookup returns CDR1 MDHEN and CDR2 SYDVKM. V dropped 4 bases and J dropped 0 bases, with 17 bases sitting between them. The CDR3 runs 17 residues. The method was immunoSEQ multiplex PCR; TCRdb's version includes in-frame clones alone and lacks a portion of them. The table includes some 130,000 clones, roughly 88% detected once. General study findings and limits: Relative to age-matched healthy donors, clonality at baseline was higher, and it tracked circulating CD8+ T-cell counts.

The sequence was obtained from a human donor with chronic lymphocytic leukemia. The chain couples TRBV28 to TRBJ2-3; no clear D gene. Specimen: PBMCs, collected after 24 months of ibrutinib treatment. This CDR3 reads CASSSTRLLGSTDTQYF. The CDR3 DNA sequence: TGTGCCAGCAGTTCTACCAGGTTACTTGGGAGCACAGATACGCAGTATTTT.